These 13 T cell receptor beta chains came from one sample sequenced in a study of CD8+CD57+ T cells in acquired aplastic anemia. The study profiled TCR beta VDJ and CDR3 using genomic DNA as template. Each CDR3 protein gets one entry after TCRdb re-called the reads with MiXCR. There are about 210,000 distinct CDR3 sequences in the sample; approximately 60% occur only once, and approximately 32% lies in the top ten. The specimen was sorted CD4+, CD8+, or CD8+CD57+ T cells (not recorded which) from PBMCs. These receptors originate from a human donor in good health.

The V call is TRBV20-1, the J call TRBJ2-7; 7 bases match TRBD2. Germline CDR1 is DFQATT and CDR2 is SNEGSKA (reference sequence). The CDR3 covers 16 residues. Trimming cost V 0 bases and J 6 bases; bases outside gene matches: 14. CDR3 sequence (DNA): TGCAGTGCTAGAGATGGGGAGGGGCAGGGTAATCCCGAGCAGTACTTC. It specifies CSARDGEGQGNPEQYF.

The chain employs TRBV20-1 and TRBJ1-5, with 9 bases aligning to TRBD1. With V trimmed by 5 bases and J by 13 bases, 9 bases remained unmatched. Germline CDR1 reads DFQATT; CDR2 reads SNEGSKA (reference sequence). The CDR3 is 12 amino acids. CDR3 amino acids: CSARDRAMRQHF. In DNA form, the CDR3 reads TGCAGTGCTCGGGACAGGGCGATGCGGCAGCATTTT.

The rearrangement joins TRBV2 to TRBJ1-5; D call uncertain. V was clipped by 3 bases and J by 0 bases, with 9 bases between them. This CDR3 spans 15 amino acids. The germline V gene has CDR1 SNHLY and CDR2 FYNNEI. The CDR3 region is CASSDSVNSNQPQHF. As DNA, the CDR3 is TGTGCCAGCAGTGATTCGGTTAATAGCAATCAGCCCCAGCATTTT.

Many counts were recorded for this clonotype. J is TRBJ2-7 and V is TRBV4-2; 13 nucleotides match TRBD2. The germline V gene has CDR1 LGHNA and CDR2 YNFKEQ. This CDR3 comprises 17 residues. The trim removed 2 bases at V and 1 base at J, leaving 5 bases unmatched. CDR3 residues: CASSQPSGLAGSYEQYF. Here the CDR3 DNA reads TGTGCCAGCAGCCAACCTTCGGGACTAGCGGGGTCCTACGAGCAGTACTTC.

By sample share, this clonotype is medium-sized. This rearrangement joins TRBV6-4 to TRBJ1-1; a possible D gene is TRBD1 (5 bases). V lost 4 bases and J 1 base, leaving 7 bases between the germline ends. The germline CDR1 and CDR2 sequences are MRHNA and SNTAGT. The CDR3 has 13 residues. The DNA of the CDR3 is TGTGCCAGCAGTGCCAGGGAGAACACTGAAGCTTTCTTT. It yields the protein CASSARENTEAFF.

This clonotype appeared many times. This sequence joins TRBV25-1 and TRBJ2-5; no firm D call. Trimming removed 3 bases at V and 2 bases at J, with 10 bases between. The CDR3 is made up of 14 amino acids. Looked up from germline, CDR1 is MGHDK and CDR2 is SYGVNS. CDR3 in DNA: TGTGCCAGCAGTGACCCCAAGGAACAAGAGACCCAGTACTTC. Translated: CASSDPKEQETQYF.

The chain uses TRBV15 and TRBJ1-5; the D is unclear. This CDR3 is 12 amino acids long. Germline V lookup: CDR1 LNHNV, CDR2 YYDKDF (reference sequence). The V and J ends lost 0 bases and 6 bases respectively, with 3 bases between them. This CDR3 reads CATSRDFQPQHF. The CDR3 nucleotides are TGTGCCACCAGCAGAGATTTTCAGCCCCAGCATTTT. The full variable domain, in which reference TRBV15 and TRBJ1-5 provide the parts outside the CDR3, is DAMVIQNPRYQVTQFGKPVTLSCSQTLNHNVMYWYQQKSSQAPKLLFHYYDKDFNNEADTPDNFQSRRPNTSFCFLDIRSPGLGDTAMYLCATSRDFQPQHFGDGTRLSIL.

The V call is TRBV20-1, the J call TRBJ1-2; D unclear. Germline V gives CDR1 DFQATT, CDR2 SNEGSKA (reference sequence). The CDR3 contains 10 residues. V gave up 5 bases and J gave up 3 bases, with 4 bases separating them. CDR3 protein: CSADYYGYTF. CDR3 DNA: TGCAGTGCTGACTACTATGGCTACACCTTC.

This clonotype has just a few counts. The chain uses TRBV19 and TRBJ1-5, with no clear D. This CDR3 region has 15 residues. Trimming pared 6 bases from V and 0 bases from J, leaving 12 bases between. Per the germline V gene, CDR1 is LNHDA and CDR2 is SQIVND (reference sequence). CDR3 sequence: CASSLADYSNQPQHF. DNA for the CDR3: TGTGCCAGTAGCCTGGCTGATTATAGCAATCAGCCCCAGCATTTT.

The chain has TRBV7-9 and TRBJ1-2; D gene unclear. Germline-derived CDR1 and CDR2 are SEHNR and FQNEAQ (reference sequence). V gave up 5 bases and J gave up 5 bases, with 18 bases separating them. CDR3 size: 15 residues. CDR3 amino acids: CASSVMSNILYGYTF. CDR3 DNA sequence: TGTGCCAGCAGCGTGATGTCAAACATCCTATATGGCTACACCTTC.

The chain is built from TRBV10-3 and TRBJ2-7, with D maybe TRBD1 (6 bases). This CDR3 is 16 amino acids long. V shed 0 bases and J shed 5 bases, with 17 bases lying between them. CDR1 and CDR2 (germline): ENHRY, SYGVKD. This CDR3 is CAISESGLSGVHEQYF. CDR3 sequence (DNA): TGTGCCATCAGTGAGTCTGGCCTGTCAGGGGTCCACGAGCAGTACTTC.

This sequence joins TRBV9 and TRBJ2-7; 8 bases line up with TRBD2. The length of the CDR3 is 14 residues. Trimming took 2 bases from V and 3 from J; bases not matched to a gene: 4. Looked up from germline, CDR1 is SGDLS and CDR2 is YYNGEE. The DNA of the CDR3 is TGTGCCAGCAGCGTTAGCGGGACGGTCTACGAGCAGTACTTC. It encodes CASSVSGTVYEQYF.

This clonotype was observed once. This rearrangement joins TRBV20-1 to TRBJ2-1, with D perhaps matching TRBD2 (5 bases). The CDR3 sequence is 12 residues long. CDR1 and CDR2 from the germline V gene are DFQATT and SNEGSKA (reference sequence). The V and J ends lost 1 base and 7 bases respectively, with 8 bases between them. Here the CDR3 reads CSARVGGNEQFF. The CDR3 DNA reads TGCAGTGCTAGAGTAGGCGGGAATGAGCAGTTCTTC.